The entry that follows covers one T cell receptor beta chain sequence. Its antigen is not identified. The ends were cut back, 4 bases at V and 7 bases at J, with 10 bases in the middle. The germline V gene has CDR1 WSHSY and CDR2 SAAADI. The CDR3 runs 12 residues. The source of the sample is a study of regulatory dendritic cells for organ transplantation. The method was immunoSEQ multiplex PCR; TCRdb's version includes in-frame clones alone and lacks a portion of them. This table holds 22,000 or so clones, about 70% found once. Findings and limits, study-wide: Memory T cells were less diverse than naive, with memory CD8+ most oligoclonal. Mature dendritic cells appeared to drive more memory CD8+ clonal expansion than regulatory ones. Considerable individual heterogeneity was seen in alloreactive memory CD8+ T cells. Resting memory CD8+ T cells held the most alloreactive clonotypes.

Sequenced sample: memory CD4+ T cells from blood. Subset of the sample: CD45RO+ memory T cells. The receptor was derived from a human donor in good health. The chain couples TRBV10-2 to TRBJ1-2; D may be TRBD1 (6 bases). CDR3 amino acids: CASSVDRGGYTF. DNA of the CDR3: TGCGCCAGCAGTGTGGACAGAGGTGGCTACACCTTC.